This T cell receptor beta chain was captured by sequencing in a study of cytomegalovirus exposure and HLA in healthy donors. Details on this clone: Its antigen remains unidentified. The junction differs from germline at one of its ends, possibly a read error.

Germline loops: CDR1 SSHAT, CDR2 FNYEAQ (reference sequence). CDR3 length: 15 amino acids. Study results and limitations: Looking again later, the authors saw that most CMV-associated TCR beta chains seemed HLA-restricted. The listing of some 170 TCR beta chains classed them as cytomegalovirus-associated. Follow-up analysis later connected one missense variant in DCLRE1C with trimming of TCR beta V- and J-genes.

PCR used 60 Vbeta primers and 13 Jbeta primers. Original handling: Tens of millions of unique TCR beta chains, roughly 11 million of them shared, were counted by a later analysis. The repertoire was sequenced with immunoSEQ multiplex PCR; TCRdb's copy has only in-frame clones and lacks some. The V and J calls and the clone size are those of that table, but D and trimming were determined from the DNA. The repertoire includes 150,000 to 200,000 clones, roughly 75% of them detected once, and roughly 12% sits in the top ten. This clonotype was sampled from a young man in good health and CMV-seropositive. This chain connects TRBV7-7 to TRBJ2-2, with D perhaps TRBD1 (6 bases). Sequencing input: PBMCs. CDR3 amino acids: CASSLTRGYGGELFF. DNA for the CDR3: TGTGCTAGCAGCTTAACCAGGGGCTACGGCGGGGAGCTGTTTTTT.